Each of the 25 T cell receptor beta chains below was sequenced from the same sample in a study of blood T cell repertoires in COVID-19. TCRdb keeps only in-frame clones here, not all; method: immunoSEQ multiplex PCR. The sample has 210,000 or so clones, 84% seen once. Sequencing was done on a sample of peripheral blood. These receptors were collected from a woman in her 50s with active or convalescent COVID-19.

The chain is built from TRBV7-9 and TRBJ2-3, with TRBD1 identical over 7 bases. After removal of 3 bases from V and 0 bases from J, the junction contained 3 bases not matched to a gene. CDR1 SEHNR and CDR2 FQNEAQ come from the germline V gene (reference sequence). The CDR3 runs to 15 residues. In DNA form, the CDR3 reads TGTGCCAGCAGCTTTAGACAGGGAAGCACAGATACGCAGTATTTT. Translated: CASSFRQGSTDTQYF.

The J gene is TRBJ1-2, the V gene TRBV4-1; 9 nucleotides agree with TRBD1. This CDR3 has 15 amino acids. The germline CDR1 and CDR2 sequences are MGHRA and YSYEKL. With V trimmed by 3 bases and J by 1 base, 3 bases remained unmatched. The DNA of the CDR3 is TGCGCCAGCAGCCACCCGACAGGGGGTAACTATGGCTACACCTTC. It is translated as CASSHPTGGNYGYTF.

The chain uses TRBV28 and TRBJ1-2; possibly TRBD1 for D (6 bases). Looked up from germline, CDR1 is MDHEN and CDR2 is SYDVKM. This CDR3 is built from 13 residues. The V end was cut by 5 bases, the J end by 4 bases, with 11 bases between. This CDR3 reads CASSTGGRYGYTF. In nucleotides, the CDR3 is TGTGCCAGCAGTACGGGGGGGCGCTATGGCTACACCTTC.

The rearrangement joins TRBV11-2 to TRBJ2-7; 7 nucleotides match TRBD1. CDR1 and CDR2 (germline): SGHAT, FQNNGV. This CDR3 has 14 residues. V dropped 6 bases and J dropped 1; count of bases not matched to a gene: 6. CDR3 coding DNA: TGTGCCAGCAGACGCCAGACAGGGTCCTACGAGCAGTACGTC. Translation gives CASRRQTGSYEQYV.

In the case of this clone: Other DNA sequences in this specimen translate into the identical CDR3. V and J are TRBV3-1 (or the pseudogene TRBV3-2) and TRBJ1-1; TRBD1 agrees at 7 bases. The CDR3 covers 12 residues. The V and J ends lost 6 bases and 7 bases, in that order; junction bases with no gene match: 5. CDR1 LGHDT and CDR2 YNNKEL come from the germline V gene (reference sequence). As DNA, the CDR3 is TGTGCCAGCAGTCAAACAGGGGTTGAAGCTTTCTTT. Protein sequence: CASSQTGVEAFF.

The V and J genes are TRBV28 and TRBJ1-5; TRBD1 aligns across 10 bases. Germline values: CDR1 MDHEN, CDR2 SYDVKM. The V segment lost 5 bases and the J segment 4 bases; nucleotides outside the gene matches: 8. The CDR3 consists of 16 residues. For the CDR3, the DNA is TGTGCCAGCAGTCCGGACAGGGGGGCTTTAAATCAGCCCCAGCATTTT. It is translated as CASSPDRGALNQPQHF.

This clone was seen just once. The J gene is TRBJ1-2, the V gene TRBV4-2, with 7 bases identical to TRBD1. CDR1 and CDR2 from the germline V gene are LGHNA and YNFKEQ. The CDR3 is 14 amino acids. Trimming took 0 bases from V and 13 from J; bases not matched to a gene: 11. The CDR3 nucleotides read TGTGCCAGCAGCCAAGATCAGGGACAGTGGGGGTGCACCTTC. Translating it yields CASSQDQGQWGCTF.

This chain uses TRBV20-1 with TRBJ1-2; TRBD1 matches 7 bases. The CDR3 has 11 amino acids. V was clipped by 7 bases and J by 8 bases; unmatched bases: 7. The V gene's germline CDR1 is DFQATT and CDR2 SNEGSKA (reference sequence). The chain's CDR3 is CSEQGMEGYTF. CDR3 nucleotide sequence: TGCAGTGAACAGGGGATGGAAGGCTACACCTTC.

This clone was seen only a few times. This rearrangement joins TRBV2 to TRBJ1-4; a weak D match, TRBD1 (5 bases). Germline CDR1 reads SNHLY; CDR2 reads FYNNEI. CDR3 size: 15 residues. The germline V and J ends were trimmed by 6 bases and 1 base, with 12 bases remaining between them. The CDR3 sequence: CASSFSTVTNEKLFF. The CDR3 DNA is TGTGCCAGCAGCTTTTCGACAGTAACTAATGAAAAACTGTTTTTT.

On this clone: This CDR3 is also generated by other DNA sequences in the sample. The chain recombines TRBV28 with TRBJ1-5, with 9 bases matching TRBD1. Trimming cost V 3 bases and J 7 bases; bases outside gene matches: 7. Germline assignment: CDR1 MDHEN and CDR2 SYDVKM. The CDR3 loop spans 15 amino acids. The CDR3 loop reads CASSLDRGNLQPQHF. DNA for the CDR3: TGTGCCAGCAGTTTGGACAGGGGAAATTTACAGCCCCAGCATTTT.

The chain combines TRBV7-2 with TRBJ2-1; TRBD2 aligns across 11 bases. The CDR3 consists of 15 residues. Germline V gene lookup returns CDR1 SGHTA and CDR2 FQGNSA. The V and J ends lost 2 bases and 6 bases, in that order; junction bases with no gene match: 3. This chain's CDR3 is CASSLSSGGTNEQFF. CDR3 coding DNA: TGTGCCAGCAGCTTATCTAGCGGGGGGACCAATGAGCAGTTCTTC.

This clone was detected once. The J gene is TRBJ1-1, the V gene TRBV9; D unclear. CDR3 size: 9 residues. CDR1 SGDLS and CDR2 YYNGEE come from the germline V gene. V dropped 4 bases and J dropped 11 bases, with 6 bases sitting between them. CDR3 sequence (DNA): TGTGCCAGCAGCCCTACCGCTTTCTTT. Amino acid sequence: CASSPTAFF. The full variable domain, completed using reference TRBV9 and TRBJ1-1, is DSGVTQTPKHLITATGQRVTLRCSPRSGDLSVYWYQQSLDQGLQFLIQYYNGEERAKGNILERFSAQQFPDLHSELNLSSLELGDSALYFCASSPTAFFGQGTRLTVV.

The chain uses TRBV28 and TRBJ1-1; TRBD1 might be the D (5 bases). The V end was cut by 3 bases, the J end by 6 bases, with 8 bases between. The CDR3 is 12 amino acids. Looked up from germline, CDR1 is MDHEN and CDR2 is SYDVKM. DNA of the CDR3: TGTGCCAGCAGTTTGTGGGGGGCTGAAGCTTTCTTT. It yields the protein CASSLWGAEAFF.

J is TRBJ2-7 and V is TRBV5-1; 10 bases agree with TRBD2. Per germline, CDR1 SGHRS and CDR2 YFSETQ. The length of the CDR3 is 14 residues. J lost 5 bases, V lost 7 bases, and 9 bases had no gene match. CDR3: CASRPVAGGHEQYF. The DNA of the CDR3 is TGCGCCAGCCGTCCCGTAGCGGGAGGCCACGAGCAGTACTTC.

This clone was counted a few times. The CDR3 DNA follows: TGTGCCAGCAGCTTATGGATCAGGGGGCGCTCGGATGAAAAACTGTTTTTT. Amino acids: CASSLWIRGRSDEKLFF. The chain couples TRBV7-2 to TRBJ1-4; TRBD1 aligns across 8 bases. The germline V gene has CDR1 SGHTA and CDR2 FQGNSA. J was trimmed by 6 bases and V by 2 bases; bases with no gene match: 11. The CDR3 length is 17 residues.

The V gene is TRBV5-4, the J gene TRBJ1-1; 7 bases match TRBD1. The CDR3 totals 17 residues. The J segment lost 0 bases and the V segment lost 3 bases, leaving 11 bases of the junction unmatched. Germline V gene lookup returns CDR1 SGHNT and CDR2 YYREEE (reference sequence). CDR3: CASSWDRAGGMNTEAFF. CDR3 coding DNA: TGTGCCAGCAGCTGGGACCGGGCAGGGGGAATGAACACTGAAGCTTTCTTT.

V and J are TRBV29-1 and TRBJ2-7; 10 nucleotides match TRBD2. CDR1 and CDR2 (germline): SQVTM, ANQGSEA. V dropped 4 bases and J dropped 7; count of bases not matched to a gene: 10. This CDR3 contains 14 residues. The CDR3 loop is CSVGSGRAVSEQYF. CDR3 nucleotide sequence: TGCAGCGTTGGGAGCGGGAGGGCAGTGAGTGAGCAGTACTTC.

The chain uses TRBV5-6 and TRBJ1-1, with D possibly TRBD1 on 6 matching bases. The CDR3 extends over 14 amino acids. Deletions cut 1 base from V and 6 bases from J, with 13 bases between. Germline CDR1 SGHDT, CDR2 YYEEEE. The CDR3 region has the DNA TGTGCCAGCAGCTTGCAGGGGAGGGTCCCTGAAGCTTTCTTT. Translation: CASSLQGRVPEAFF.

The V and J genes are TRBV16 and TRBJ2-7, with D perhaps TRBD2 (6 bases). CDR1 is KGHSY, CDR2 FQNENV, per germline. CDR3 length equals 15 residues. Trimming removed 4 bases at V and 5 bases at J, with 18 bases between. The CDR3 DNA reads TGTGCCAGCAGCCCTTATCGGGACTGGAGGGACGAGCAGTACTTC. Its translation is CASSPYRDWRDEQYF.

V gene TRBV7-6 combines with J gene TRBJ2-1, with D tentatively TRBD2 (6 bases). Trimming cost V 0 bases and J 7 bases, with 7 bases left between them. Germline-derived CDR1 and CDR2 are SGHVS and FNYEAQ. CDR3 length equals 13 residues. DNA of the CDR3: TGTGCCAGCAGCTTAGCGGGGGGTAATGAGCAGTTCTTC. Protein product: CASSLAGGNEQFF.

This chain links TRBV2 with TRBJ1-5, with 8 nucleotides matching TRBD1. The germline CDR1 and CDR2 sequences are SNHLY and FYNNEI. Trimming cost V 1 base and J 6 bases; bases outside gene matches: 5. CDR3 length: 15 residues. Here the CDR3 reads CASSEGAGQGQPQHF. In DNA form, the CDR3 reads TGTGCCAGCAGTGAAGGGGCAGGACAGGGTCAGCCCCAGCATTTT.

The rearrangement joins TRBV5-5 to TRBJ2-3; the D gene is possibly TRBD1 (5 bases). The V and J ends lost 0 bases and 9 bases respectively, with 11 bases between them. The V gene's germline CDR1 is SGHKS and CDR2 YYEKEE (reference sequence). The CDR3 is 13 residues long. The CDR3 sequence is CASSLAIRGTQYF. The CDR3 nucleotides read TGTGCCAGCAGCTTGGCCATTAGGGGCACGCAGTATTTT.

V gene TRBV3-1 (or the pseudogene TRBV3-2) combines with J gene TRBJ1-1; D is undetermined. The CDR3 length is 13 residues. V was cut by 2 bases and J by 5 bases, with 9 bases left in between. Per the germline V gene, CDR1 is LGHDT and CDR2 is YNNKEL (reference sequence). The CDR3 DNA follows: TGTGCCAGCAGCCAACTTTCAGGTACTGAAGCTTTCTTT. This translates into CASSQLSGTEAFF.

This chain joins TRBV15 and TRBJ1-5; 9 nucleotides agree with TRBD1. After removal of 8 bases from V and 6 bases from J, the junction contained 2 bases not matched to a gene. The CDR3 sequence is 12 residues long. Germline CDR1 is LNHNV and CDR2 is YYDKDF (reference sequence). DNA for the CDR3: TGTGCCACCGGGGACAGGGCTCAGCCCCAGCATTTT. It encodes CATGDRAQPQHF.

The chain employs TRBV29-1 and TRBJ1-3, with 7 bases lining up with TRBD1. The CDR3 totals 13 residues. V dropped 6 bases and J dropped 4; count of bases not matched to a gene: 6. In germline, CDR1 is SQVTM, CDR2 ANQGSEA. DNA of the CDR3: TGCAGCGTCGGGACAGCTAAAGGAAACACCATATATTTT. Protein: CSVGTAKGNTIYF.